The rows below give T cell receptor beta chains drawn from one sample of a study of radiotherapy plus CTLA-4 blockade in lung cancer. Profiled with immunoSEQ multiplex PCR; TCRdb holds only in-frame clones, not every one. Counted here are tens of thousands of clones, around 73% occurring once; the ten biggest clones make up 3% to 4%. The sample was peripheral blood, taken from a patient treated with radiotherapy plus ipilimumab. All receptors come from a human donor with non-small cell lung cancer who had a complete response to radiotherapy plus ipilimumab. Both conserved end residues are part of each CDR3. Each record gives: CDR3 protein, CDR3 DNA, D gene, V gene, clone size, J gene. The D gene is left open where the match is weak. Size is stated for part of the rows, as once, few or many counts, or as a class when the clone is expanded.

CDR3aa: CASSPSGQFSGNTIYF
CDR3nt: TGTGCCAGCAGCCCCAGCGGGCAGTTCTCTGGAAACACCATATATTTT
d_gene: -
v_gene: TRBV11-2
abundance: -
j_gene: TRBJ1-3

CDR3aa: CASSQALSQGNYGYTF
CDR3nt: TGCGCCAGCAGCCAAGCCCTCAGCCAGGGAAACTATGGCTACACCTTC
d_gene: -
v_gene: TRBV4-3
abundance: -
j_gene: TRBJ1-2

CDR3aa: CASSIAGTGELFF
CDR3nt: TGTGCCAGTAGTATAGCGGGGACCGGGGAGCTGTTTTTT
d_gene: -
v_gene: TRBV19
abundance: -
j_gene: TRBJ2-2

CDR3aa: CASSFRDRSRAPLHF
CDR3nt: TGTGCCAGCAGCTTTCGGGACAGGAGTAGGGCACCCCTCCACTTT
d_gene: TRBD1
v_gene: TRBV5-6
abundance: -
j_gene: TRBJ1-6

CDR3aa: CASSLTRGWADTQYF
CDR3nt: TGTGCCAGCAGCCTCACCCGGGGGTGGGCAGATACGCAGTATTTT
d_gene: -
v_gene: TRBV13
abundance: once
j_gene: TRBJ2-3

CDR3aa: CASSTSGIGSYEQYF
CDR3nt: TGTGCCAGCAGTACTAGCGGGATAGGGTCCTACGAGCAGTACTTC
d_gene: TRBD2
v_gene: TRBV28
abundance: -
j_gene: TRBJ2-7

CDR3aa: CASTTTGSYEQYF
CDR3nt: TGTGCCAGCACTACAACGGGGAGCTACGAGCAGTACTTC
d_gene: -
v_gene: TRBV25-1
abundance: -
j_gene: TRBJ2-7

CDR3aa: CASSPSGRGTDTQYF
CDR3nt: TGTGCCAGCAGTCCTAGCGGCAGAGGAACAGATACGCAGTATTTT
d_gene: TRBD2
v_gene: TRBV28
abundance: -
j_gene: TRBJ2-3

CDR3aa: CASRPGGPRGTYGYTF
CDR3nt: TGTGCCAGCAGACCCGGGGGACCCAGAGGAACCTATGGCTACACCTTC
d_gene: -
v_gene: TRBV27
abundance: once
j_gene: TRBJ1-2

CDR3aa: CASSLSQGIYGYTF
CDR3nt: TGTGCCAGCAGTTTATCGCAGGGCATCTATGGCTACACCTTC
d_gene: -
v_gene: TRBV27
abundance: few
j_gene: TRBJ1-2

CDR3aa: CATSRSQWEKEQYF
CDR3nt: TGTGCCACCAGCAGGAGTCAGTGGGAGAAAGAGCAGTACTTC
d_gene: -
v_gene: TRBV15
abundance: -
j_gene: TRBJ2-7

CDR3aa: CASSPGGLAGGAYGTQYF
CDR3nt: TGTGCCAGCAGCCCCGGGGGACTAGCGGGGGGTGCTTATGGGACCCAGTACTTC
d_gene: TRBD2
v_gene: TRBV5-6
abundance: -
j_gene: TRBJ2-5

CDR3aa: CAWSVTGWGNTEAFF
CDR3nt: TGTGCCTGGAGTGTCACAGGGTGGGGGAACACTGAAGCTTTCTTT
d_gene: -
v_gene: TRBV30
abundance: -
j_gene: TRBJ1-1

CDR3aa: CASSFSMFADRDPSYEQYF
CDR3nt: TGTGCCAGCAGTTTCTCTATGTTCGCAGACAGGGACCCGTCCTACGAGCAGTACTTC
d_gene: TRBD1
v_gene: TRBV28
abundance: -
j_gene: TRBJ2-7

CDR3aa: CASSPRTVDQPQHF
CDR3nt: TGTGCCAGCAGTCCCCGGACAGTAGATCAGCCCCAGCATTTT
d_gene: -
v_gene: TRBV27
abundance: -
j_gene: TRBJ1-5

CDR3aa: CASSPPVAGSYGYTF
CDR3nt: TGTGCCAGCAGCCCTCCTGTGGCAGGAAGCTATGGCTACACCTTC
d_gene: -
v_gene: TRBV28
abundance: -
j_gene: TRBJ1-2

CDR3aa: CASSSGHYNSPLHF
CDR3nt: TGTGCCAGCAGTTCGGGACACTATAATTCACCCCTCCACTTT
d_gene: -
v_gene: TRBV5-5
abundance: -
j_gene: TRBJ1-6

CDR3aa: CASSATGGPLAEQYF
CDR3nt: TGTGCCAGCAGCGCGACAGGGGGCCCTTTGGCCGAGCAGTACTTC
d_gene: TRBD1
v_gene: TRBV9
abundance: -
j_gene: TRBJ2-7

CDR3aa: CASSLGALQNTGELFF
CDR3nt: TGTGCCAGCAGCTTAGGGGCACTCCAGAACACCGGGGAGCTGTTTTTT
d_gene: -
v_gene: TRBV7-9
abundance: -
j_gene: TRBJ2-2

CDR3aa: CASSPGPDGYTF
CDR3nt: TGTGCCAGCAGTCCTGGGCCAGATGGCTACACCTTC
d_gene: -
v_gene: TRBV6-6
abundance: -
j_gene: TRBJ1-2

CDR3aa: CASSLSSVQGQPQHF
CDR3nt: TGTGCCAGCAGTTTATCTTCAGTGCAGGGTCAGCCCCAGCATTTT
d_gene: -
v_gene: TRBV27
abundance: -
j_gene: TRBJ1-5

CDR3aa: CASSLAASGSAYEQYF
CDR3nt: TGTGCCAGCAGCTTAGCAGCTAGCGGGAGCGCCTACGAGCAGTACTTC
d_gene: TRBD2
v_gene: TRBV7-6
abundance: -
j_gene: TRBJ2-7

CDR3aa: CASSLLDYNEQFF
CDR3nt: TGTGCCAGCAGCTTACTAGATTACAATGAGCAGTTCTTC
d_gene: -
v_gene: TRBV7-3
abundance: -
j_gene: TRBJ2-1

CDR3aa: CASSRSSYEQYF
CDR3nt: TGTGCCAGCAGCAGGTCCTCCTACGAGCAGTACTTC
d_gene: -
v_gene: TRBV2
abundance: few
j_gene: TRBJ2-7

CDR3aa: CASSPTQGTGGYEQYF
CDR3nt: TGTGCCAGCAGCCCGACCCAGGGGACAGGGGGATACGAGCAGTACTTC
d_gene: TRBD1
v_gene: TRBV5-8
abundance: -
j_gene: TRBJ2-7

CDR3aa: CASSLDQGSNYGYTF
CDR3nt: TGTGCCAGCAGCTTAGACCAGGGGTCTAACTATGGCTACACCTTC
d_gene: -
v_gene: TRBV7-2
abundance: -
j_gene: TRBJ1-2

CDR3aa: CASSPQGFGYEQYF
CDR3nt: TGTGCCAGCAGCCCACAGGGGTTCGGTTACGAGCAGTACTTC
d_gene: TRBD1
v_gene: TRBV9
abundance: few
j_gene: TRBJ2-7

CDR3aa: CAISDGGAGNEKLFF
CDR3nt: TGTGCCATCAGTGACGGGGGGGCTGGTAATGAAAAACTGTTTTTT
d_gene: -
v_gene: TRBV10-3
abundance: -
j_gene: TRBJ1-4

CDR3aa: CASSPGQGPEKLFF
CDR3nt: TGCGCCAGCAGCCCAGGACAGGGACCTGAAAAACTGTTTTTT
d_gene: TRBD1
v_gene: TRBV5-1
abundance: -
j_gene: TRBJ1-4

CDR3aa: CASREGPGPQHF
CDR3nt: TGTGCCAGTAGGGAGGGCCCGGGGCCCCAGCATTTT
d_gene: -
v_gene: TRBV19
abundance: few
j_gene: TRBJ1-5

CDR3aa: CASSLGQGAKEQYF
CDR3nt: TGCGCCAGCAGCTTGGGACAGGGGGCGAAGGAGCAGTACTTC
d_gene: TRBD1
v_gene: TRBV5-1
abundance: few
j_gene: TRBJ2-5

CDR3aa: CASSLTAGQAYSGNTIYF
CDR3nt: TGTGCCAGCTCCCTAACGGCGGGACAGGCCTACTCTGGAAACACCATATATTTT
d_gene: TRBD1
v_gene: TRBV18
abundance: once
j_gene: TRBJ1-3